This T cell receptor (beta chain) was captured by sequencing in a study of blood T cell repertoires in COVID-19. Method: immunoSEQ multiplex PCR; TCRdb's copy keeps in-frame clones and lacks some. The data show 130,000 to 150,000 clones, roughly 87% seen once. This CDR3 spans 15 amino acids. Germline CDR1 MNHEY, CDR2 SVGAGI. V lost 5 bases to trimming and J lost 1 base, with 12 bases between them. The receptor was derived from a woman in her 50s with acute or convalescent COVID-19. V usage is TRBV6-5 and J usage is TRBJ1-3; D is perhaps TRBD1 (6 bases). The sequenced sample consisted of peripheral blood. The DNA for the CDR3 is TGTGCCAGCAGTCAGCAGGGGCAGTCTGGAAACACCATATATTTT. It encodes CASSQQGQSGNTIYF.